The subject of this entry is one T cell receptor (beta chain). Its binding antigen is unknown. No base qualities exist here, and no much larger clone lies one base off it. The data were taken from a study of technical replicates of blood from several donors (dated by TCRdb to about 2017). Receptor libraries were prepared by the immunoSEQ multiplex PCR assay. The source is immuneACCESS, and TCRdb retained only in-frame sequences with V and J called. Part of the clones is not carried over; for the studies checked, unresolved V genes explain less than half of this, and the remainder is unexplained. The sample includes roughly 50,000 clones, with 90% to 95% observed a single time. Around 3% of the sample lies in the top ten. The specimen was PBMCs. The receptor comes from a human donor in good health. Some clones in this sample may be carry-over from other donors' samples.

The nucleotides read TGTGCCAGCAGTTTAAAGGGACAGTCAACCTACGAGCAGTACTTC. Translated, it reads CASSLKGQSTYEQYF. This receptor chain uses TRBV27 and TRBJ2-7; TRBD1 aligns with 7 central bases. Germline trimming: 2 bases from V, 2 bases from J; junction bases outside gene matches: 6. The germline V gene encodes CDR1 MNHEY and CDR2 SMNVEV (reference sequence). The CDR3 has 15 amino acids, counting the end cysteine and phenylalanine. Just CDR3 DNA is preserved here, 45 bases in frame from base 1.